Below, 23 T cell receptor beta chains from the same sample are listed, as sequenced in a study of cytomegalovirus exposure and HLA in healthy donors. The study ran its PCR with 60 Vbeta and 13 Jbeta primers. Sequencing used immunoSEQ multiplex PCR; TCRdb keeps in-frame clones, though not all of them. The sample has some 130,000 clones; more than 75% are singletons. What was sequenced was PBMCs. These receptor sequences come from a man aged 25-40 years in good health and CMV-seronegative.

The chain carries TRBV29-1 and TRBJ2-7; TRBD1 might be the D (6 bases). Trimming pared 6 bases from V and 4 bases from J, leaving 10 bases between. This CDR3 contains 11 residues. The germline V gene has CDR1 SQVTM and CDR2 ANQGSEA. CDR3 amino acids: CSVEDSYEQYF. The DNA for the CDR3 is TGCAGCGTAGAGGACAGTTACGAGCAGTACTTC.

The chain uses TRBV7-2 and TRBJ2-1; no reliable D call. Germline CDR1 reads SGHTA; CDR2 reads FQGNSA. The V gene lost 5 bases and the J gene lost 6 bases, with 14 bases spanning the gap. CDR3 length: 14 residues. Written as DNA, the CDR3 is TGTGCCAGCAGCCCACCTCCGCCTATCAATGAGCAGTTCTTC. Protein: CASSPPPPINEQFF.

This clone was seen a few times. Other nucleotide sequences from this sample produce the same CDR3. The chain joins TRBV5-1 to TRBJ2-3, with a tentative D call TRBD2 (5 bases). The CDR3 consists of 13 residues. Germline V gene sequence: CDR1 SGHRS, CDR2 YFSETQ. The V end lost 2 bases, the J end lost 5 bases, and 9 bases lay between the germline ends. CDR3 in DNA: TGCGCCAGCAGCTTCCCCGGGGAAGATACGCAGTATTTT. Its translation: CASSFPGEDTQYF.

The V call is TRBV29-1, the J call TRBJ2-2, with 9 bases matching TRBD1. V gave up 3 bases and J gave up 4 bases; unmatched junction bases: 9. Per the germline V gene, CDR1 is SQVTM and CDR2 is ANQGSEA. This CDR3 has 16 amino acids. The CDR3 region is CSVDSPGTGITGELFF. CDR3 bases: TGCAGCGTTGATTCCCCCGGGACAGGGATCACCGGGGAGCTGTTTTTT.

The V and J genes are TRBV19 and TRBJ2-5; the match to TRBD1 covers 8 bases. Germline CDR1 LNHDA, CDR2 SQIVND (reference sequence). The CDR3 covers 11 residues. After removal of 8 bases from V and 7 bases from J, the junction contained 3 bases not matched to a gene. For the CDR3, the DNA is TGTGCCAGTGGACAGGGTGGGACCCAGTACTTC. It yields the protein CASGQGGTQYF.

The genes are TRBV28 and TRBJ2-7; 9 bases map to TRBD1. The germline V gene has CDR1 MDHEN and CDR2 SYDVKM. With 7 bases clipped from V and 4 bases from J, the junction kept 8 bases outside the gene matches. The CDR3 covers 14 residues. The CDR3 spells CASTPDRGRYEQYF. The CDR3 region has the DNA TGTGCCAGCACACCGGACAGGGGTCGATACGAGCAGTACTTC.

The chain carries TRBV28 and TRBJ1-2; a possible D gene is TRBD1 (5 bases). Trimming stripped 7 bases from V and 1 base from J, with 16 bases between. This CDR3 comprises 15 residues. Germline CDR1 is MDHEN and CDR2 is SYDVKM. CDR3: CASIRGGWLNYGYTF. The CDR3 DNA reads TGTGCCAGCATTCGCGGGGGGTGGCTTAACTATGGCTACACCTTC.

The chain combines TRBV18 with TRBJ1-1; D might be TRBD1 (5 bases). V was cut by 3 bases and J by 5 bases, with 10 bases left in between. CDR1 is KGHSH, CDR2 LQKENI, per germline. There are 13 residues in the CDR3. CDR3 sequence (DNA): TGTGCCAGCTCACCTAGGCGGGGGACTGAAGCTTTCTTT. Encoded protein: CASSPRRGTEAFF.

The sample holds one count of this clone. J is TRBJ2-1 and V is TRBV29-1, with no clear D. The CDR3 consists of 11 residues. Germline V gives CDR1 SQVTM, CDR2 ANQGSEA. V was shortened by 5 bases and J by 5 bases, with 7 bases between the two germline ends. CDR3 sequence: CSVFSNNEQFF. The CDR3 DNA reads TGCAGCGTTTTTAGTAACAATGAGCAGTTCTTC.

This chain joins TRBV15 and TRBJ2-3; tentative D call: TRBD2 (6 bases). V shed 8 bases and J shed 0 bases, with 18 bases lying between them. This CDR3 has 16 amino acids. From germline, CDR1 is LNHNV and CDR2 YYDKDF (reference sequence). Here the CDR3 DNA reads TGTGCCACCGGCCGGGGTGGTGGGAGGAGCACAGATACGCAGTATTTT. It specifies CATGRGGGRSTDTQYF.

V is TRBV5-1 and J is TRBJ2-5; D call uncertain. The CDR3 runs to 15 residues. Germline CDR1 is SGHRS and CDR2 is YFSETQ. Trimming cost V 0 bases and J 4 bases, with 13 bases left between them. The DNA for the CDR3 is TGCGCCAGCAGCTTGGGTGTCAGGAAGGTAGAGACCCAGTACTTC. It codes for CASSLGVRKVETQYF. Drawing the rest from reference TRBV5-1 and TRBJ2-5, the complete variable domain is KAGVTQTPRYLIKTRGQQVTLSCSPISGHRSVSWYQQTPGQGLQFLFEYFSETQRNKGNFPGRFSGRQFSNSRSEMNVSTLELGDSALYLCASSLGVRKVETQYFGPGTRLLVL.

The V and J genes are TRBV7-7 and TRBJ2-1; 10 bases match TRBD1. Germline CDR1 reads SSHAT; CDR2 reads FNYEAQ (reference sequence). The CDR3 is made up of 14 amino acids. V lost 4 bases to trimming and J lost 8 bases; unmatched junction nucleotides: 5. CDR3 sequence: CASSYAGQGYEQFF. In nucleotides, the CDR3 is TGTGCCAGCAGCTACGCGGGACAGGGGTATGAGCAGTTCTTC.

The chain combines TRBV18 with TRBJ2-7, with 7 bases identical to TRBD1. Germline CDR1 reads KGHSH; CDR2 reads LQKENI. The CDR3 loop spans 15 amino acids. With V trimmed by 6 bases and J by 1 base, 9 bases remained unmatched. CDR3 amino acids: CASSLDRVPSYEQYF. The CDR3 DNA is TGTGCCAGCTCCCTCGACAGGGTCCCATCCTACGAGCAGTACTTC.

In its sample, this clone was seen once. The chain joins TRBV30 to TRBJ2-2; D gene unclear. The CDR3 totals 14 residues. The V gene lost 2 bases and the J gene lost 1 base, with 8 bases spanning the gap. CDR1 and CDR2 from the germline V gene are GTSNPN and SVGIG (reference sequence). This chain's CDR3 is CAWSPNWNTGELFF. The CDR3 nucleotides are TGTGCCTGGAGTCCCAATTGGAACACCGGGGAGCTGTTTTTT. Supplemented by reference TRBV30 and TRBJ2-2, the full variable domain reads SQTIHQWPATLVQPVGSPLSLECTVEGTSNPNLYWYRQAAGRGLQLLFYSVGIGQISSEVPQNLSASRPQDRQFILSSKKLLLSDSGFYLCAWSPNWNTGELFFGEGSRLTVL.

This clone appeared a single time. The gene calls are TRBV5-1 and TRBJ2-2; no clear D. This CDR3 has 16 amino acids. With 0 bases removed from V and 0 bases from J, the gap between germline ends came to 9 bases. Germline CDR1 reads SGHRS; CDR2 reads YFSETQ. DNA for the CDR3: TGCGCCAGCAGCTTGGTTCCGGCGGCGAACACCGGGGAGCTGTTTTTT. Its protein is CASSLVPAANTGELFF.

The chain is built from TRBV21-1 and TRBJ2-5; TRBD2, the D gene given by the table, was not confirmed from the DNA. TRBV21-1 is classified as a pseudogene. This CDR3 is built from 17 residues. CDR3 region: CASSKRGLAGGGETQYF. CDR3 nucleotide sequence: TGTGCCAGCAGCAAACGGGGACTAGCGGGAGGAGGAGAGACCCAGTACTTC.

The chain combines TRBV7-2 with TRBJ2-6, with 12 positions matching TRBD2. The germline CDR1 and CDR2 sequences are SGHTA and FQGNSA. This CDR3 is 18 amino acids long. Trimming removed 5 bases from V and 0 bases from J; junction bases left unmatched: 5. In DNA form, the CDR3 reads TGTGCCAGCAGCCTATCACTAGCGGGAGGCTCTGGGGCCAACGTCCTGACTTTC. It encodes CASSLSLAGGSGANVLTF.

The V and J genes are TRBV11-3 and TRBJ2-3, with D unresolved. Germline V gene data show CDR1 as SGHNT and CDR2 as YENEEA. The CDR3 totals 13 residues. The V end lost 5 bases, the J end lost 6 bases, and 12 bases lay between the germline ends. The CDR3 loop reads CASSTGPADTQYF. CDR3 bases: TGTGCCAGCAGCACGGGTCCAGCGGATACGCAGTATTTT.

The chain uses TRBV28 and TRBJ2-3; 8 nucleotides align to TRBD2. CDR3 size: 16 residues. CDR1 and CDR2 from the germline V gene are MDHEN and SYDVKM. V lost 2 bases to trimming and J lost 0 bases; unmatched junction nucleotides: 4. The CDR3 protein is CASSLAASGSTDTQYF. The CDR3 nucleotides are TGTGCCAGCAGTTTAGCGGCTAGCGGGAGCACAGATACGCAGTATTTT.

This clone was counted once. The rearrangement joins TRBV7-2 to TRBJ2-1; D is perhaps TRBD1 (5 bases). This CDR3 is built from 15 residues. Trimming pared 1 base from V and 9 bases from J, leaving 16 bases between. Germline CDR1 reads SGHTA; CDR2 reads FQGNSA. The CDR3 region has the DNA TGTGCCAGCAGCTTAGTGTTTTCCCAGGGCGGTGAGCAGTTCTTC. This translates into CASSLVFSQGGEQFF.

The chain employs TRBV13 and TRBJ1-2; D is unresolved. Looked up from germline, CDR1 is PRHDT and CDR2 is FYEKMQ (reference sequence). CDR3 size: 14 residues. V lost 3 bases to trimming and J lost 2 bases, with 10 bases between them. The CDR3 reads CASSLGGSNYGYTF. The CDR3 coding sequence is TGTGCCAGCAGCTTGGGCGGGAGCAACTATGGCTACACCTTC.

The chain employs TRBV11-2 and TRBJ2-3; D might be TRBD1 (6 bases). The germline gives CDR1 SGHAT, CDR2 FQNNGV. V was trimmed by 6 bases and J by 4 bases, leaving 11 bases between them. The CDR3 is made up of 13 amino acids. CDR3 protein: CASSSAGADTQYF. The CDR3 DNA reads as TGTGCCAGCAGTTCGGCAGGGGCAGATACGCAGTATTTT.

The chain has TRBV28 and TRBJ2-7, with 8 bases lining up with TRBD1. From germline, CDR1 is MDHEN and CDR2 SYDVKM. The V gene end was trimmed by 6 bases and the J gene end by 3 bases; junction bases not matched to a gene: 4. This CDR3 is built from 13 residues. The CDR3 coding sequence is TGTGCCAGCAGAAGACAGGGGAACTACGAGCAGTACTTC. This translates into CASRRQGNYEQYF.